Here is one T cell receptor (beta chain) with its context. Its specificity is unknown. Because the CDR3 is missing its conserved closing phenylalanine or tryptophan, this is likely a read error. The DNA is omitted, as the CDR3 cannot be located on it reliably, and the CDR3 follows TCRdb's listing. The sample belongs to a study of STAT3 mutations in large granular lymphocyte leukemia. Assay: immunoSEQ multiplex PCR; the TCRdb copy retains only in-frame clones and omits some. Seen in this sample are fewer than 3,000 clones; the ten most common clones hold approximately 88%. The CDR3 is 12 amino acids long, termini counted. Germline assignment: CDR1 SGHAT and CDR2 FQNNGV. Whole-study results and caveats: At least one immunodominant TCR beta clonotype appeared in every T-cell large granular lymphocyte leukemia patient.

The V and J genes are TRBV11-2 and TRBJ2-3; TRBD1, as called in the table, went unchecked against the DNA. Sequencing input: PBMCs. The receptor comes from a human donor with T large granular lymphocyte leukemia. The donor label of this sample is uncertain. Some clones in this sample may be carry-over from other donors' samples. CDR3 sequence reads: CPSRFTGSYLDT.